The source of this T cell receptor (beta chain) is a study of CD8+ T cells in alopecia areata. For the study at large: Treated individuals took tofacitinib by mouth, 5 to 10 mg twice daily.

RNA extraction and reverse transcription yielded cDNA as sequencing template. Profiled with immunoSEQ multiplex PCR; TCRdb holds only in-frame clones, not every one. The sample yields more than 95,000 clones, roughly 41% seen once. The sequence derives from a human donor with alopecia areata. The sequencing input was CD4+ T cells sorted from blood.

The CDR3, as DNA: TGTGCCAGCAGCTTAGGGGACAACTACAATGAGCAGTTCTTC. Its translation: CASSLGDNYNEQFF. The chain uses TRBV7-2 and TRBJ2-1, with TRBD1 as a possible D gene (6 bases). This CDR3 contains 14 residues. The ends were cut back, 1 base at V and 3 bases at J, with 7 bases in the middle. CDR1 is SGHTA and CDR2 is FQGNSA in the germline V gene.